These 15 T cell receptor beta chains were all obtained from the same sample, sequenced in a study of blood T cell repertoires in COVID-19. The data were produced by immunoSEQ multiplex PCR, yet TCRdb's version contains in-frame clones alone and is incomplete. The data hold roughly 480,000 clones, with roughly 87% observed a single time. Sequenced sample: peripheral blood. The receptors were gathered from a man aged 18-30 years with COVID-19, enrolled during active disease.

The CDR3 DNA reads as TGTGCCAGCAGCCGGGACGCAGGGGGCAATCAGCCCCAGCATTTT. This translates into CASSRDAGGNQPQHF. This chain connects TRBV7-9 to TRBJ1-5; D is perhaps TRBD1 (6 bases). Per germline, CDR1 SEHNR and CDR2 FQNEAQ (reference sequence). This CDR3 contains 15 residues. V lost 5 bases and J lost 2, with 13 bases in between.

V usage is TRBV19 and J usage is TRBJ2-1, with D possibly TRBD2 on 5 matching bases. Germline V gene lookup returns CDR1 LNHDA and CDR2 SQIVND (reference sequence). V was pared by 0 bases and J by 6 bases, with 9 bases between. The CDR3 contains 14 residues. This CDR3 reads CASSIDTRGNEQFF. The CDR3 DNA reads TGTGCCAGTAGTATAGATACTAGAGGCAATGAGCAGTTCTTC.

This chain links TRBV6-4 with TRBJ2-2; D perhaps matches TRBD2 (6 bases). Germline lookup yields CDR1 MRHNA and CDR2 SNTAGT. The CDR3 is 14 amino acids. Trimming removed 4 bases at V and 6 bases at J, with 12 bases between. CDR3 sequence: CASSGRLGAGELFF. For the CDR3, the DNA is TGTGCCAGCAGTGGCCGACTAGGCGCCGGGGAGCTGTTTTTT.

This chain connects TRBV29-1 to TRBJ2-7, with 9 nucleotides matching TRBD1. V lost 7 bases to trimming and J lost 6 bases; unmatched junction nucleotides: 4. The CDR3 runs to 11 residues. Germline V lookup: CDR1 SQVTM, CDR2 ANQGSEA. The CDR3 protein is CSAGDRAEQYF. Written as DNA, the CDR3 is TGCAGCGCAGGGGACAGGGCCGAGCAGTACTTC.

The chain uses TRBV18 and TRBJ1-5; D gene unclear. V was trimmed by 3 bases and J by 4 bases, leaving 4 bases between them. Looked up from germline, CDR1 is KGHSH and CDR2 is LQKENI. This CDR3 contains 12 residues. The CDR3 sequence: CASSPPNQPQHF. CDR3 nucleotide sequence: TGTGCCAGCTCACCTCCGAATCAGCCCCAGCATTTT. Drawing the rest from reference TRBV18 and TRBJ1-5, the complete variable domain is NAGVMQNPRHLVRRRGQEARLRCSPMKGHSHVYWYRQLPEEGLKFMVYLQKENIIDESGMPKERFSAEFPKEGPSILRIQQVVRGDSAAYFCASSPPNQPQHFGDGTRLSIL.

A single count supports this clone. Here the CDR3 reads CASSLRSGTRGTEAFF. CDR3 nucleotides: TGCGCCAGCAGCTTAAGATCCGGGACTCGAGGCACTGAAGCTTTCTTT. The chain has TRBV5-1 and TRBJ1-1; weak D call: TRBD1 (5 bases). Germline assignment: CDR1 SGHRS and CDR2 YFSETQ. This CDR3 has 16 residues. V was clipped by 2 bases and J by 4 bases, with 18 bases between them.

The gene calls are TRBV7-2 and TRBJ1-1, with TRBD1 identical over 9 bases. Germline lookup yields CDR1 SGHTA and CDR2 FQGNSA. The CDR3 is 14 amino acids. J lost 5 bases, V lost 5 bases, and 6 bases had no gene match. The CDR3 region has the DNA TGTGCCAGCAGCCCCCGGGACAGGGTGACTGAAGCTTTCTTT. The encoded protein is CASSPRDRVTEAFF.

This rearrangement joins TRBV27 to TRBJ2-5; D is perhaps TRBD1 (6 bases). Germline-derived CDR1 and CDR2 are MNHEY and SMNVEV (reference sequence). CDR3 size: 13 residues. The germline V and J ends were trimmed by 6 bases and 5 bases, with 13 bases remaining between them. The CDR3 DNA reads TGTGCCAGCAGGGACAGCCGTAGGGAGACCCAGTACTTC. It codes for CASRDSRRETQYF.

In its sample, this clone was seen once. The chain carries TRBV12-5 and TRBJ2-3; 7 bases align to TRBD2. V lost 5 bases, J lost 3 bases, and 5 bases stayed unmatched. The CDR3 consists of 14 residues. CDR1 is LGHNT and CDR2 is FRNRAP in the germline V gene. CDR3 coding DNA: TGTGCTAGTGGTCCCGGGCGGGAGACAGATACGCAGTATTTT. This gives the protein CASGPGRETDTQYF.

V is TRBV5-4 and J is TRBJ1-1, with TRBD1 as a possible D gene (5 bases). V shed 3 bases and J shed 6 bases, with 15 bases lying between them. Germline CDR1 reads SGHNT; CDR2 reads YYREEE (reference sequence). CDR3 size: 14 residues. CDR3 nucleotide sequence: TGTGCCAGCAGCTATTCGGGGGGAACCGCTGAAGCTTTCTTT. It encodes CASSYSGGTAEAFF.

Written as DNA, the CDR3 is TGTGCCAGCAGGCCGAGAGGACTAGCGGGAGGGCTGGTCACAGATACGCAGTATTTT. The encoded protein is CASRPRGLAGGLVTDTQYF. V and J are TRBV11-3 and TRBJ2-3; 15 bases map to TRBD2. Germline CDR1 reads SGHNT; CDR2 reads YENEEA. The CDR3 is 19 residues long. The J segment lost 2 bases and the V segment lost 6 bases, leaving 12 bases of the junction unmatched. Full variable domain (missing parts from reference TRBV11-3 and TRBJ2-3): EAGVVQSPRYKIIEKKQPVAFWCNPISGHNTLYWYLQNLGQGPELLIRYENEEAVDDSQLPKDRFSAERLKGVDSTLKIQPAELGDSAVYLCASRPRGLAGGLVTDTQYFGPGTRLTVL.

The V and J genes are TRBV5-8 and TRBJ2-3; unclear D gene. V was trimmed by 6 bases and J by 9 bases, leaving 8 bases between them. Germline lookup yields CDR1 SGHTS and CDR2 YDEGEE. This CDR3 region has 10 residues. CDR3 amino acids: CASNSPTQYF. The CDR3 nucleotides are TGTGCCAGCAACTCTCCCACGCAGTATTTT.

V usage is TRBV24-1 and J usage is TRBJ1-2; 7 bases map to TRBD1. The CDR3 has 17 residues. Germline values: CDR1 KGHDR, CDR2 SFDVKD. V lost 2 bases to trimming and J lost 4 bases; unmatched junction nucleotides: 12. The CDR3 is CATSDSQRKGQLYGYTF. DNA for the CDR3: TGTGCCACCAGTGATTCGCAAAGAAAGGGACAGCTCTATGGCTACACCTTC.

This clone has a single count. A junction boundary mismatches the germline segment, possibly from a read error. V gene TRBV19 combines with J gene TRBJ1-3; perhaps TRBD1 as D (6 bases). Per the germline V gene, CDR1 is LNHDA and CDR2 is SQIVND (reference sequence). The CDR3 covers 18 residues. In DNA form, the CDR3 reads TGTGCCAGTAGAATAGGGCCCGGTCGAGGGGGCTCTGGAAACACCATATATTTT. Protein product: CASRIGPGRGGSGNTIYF.

V and J are TRBV6-4 and TRBJ1-2, with 10 bases that match TRBD1. Trimming took 5 bases from V and 4 from J; bases not matched to a gene: 7. The length of the CDR3 is 15 residues. Per the germline V gene, CDR1 is MRHNA and CDR2 is SNTAGT. The CDR3: CASSTGTGDPYGYTF. The CDR3 coding sequence is TGTGCCAGCAGTACCGGGACAGGGGATCCCTATGGCTACACCTTC.